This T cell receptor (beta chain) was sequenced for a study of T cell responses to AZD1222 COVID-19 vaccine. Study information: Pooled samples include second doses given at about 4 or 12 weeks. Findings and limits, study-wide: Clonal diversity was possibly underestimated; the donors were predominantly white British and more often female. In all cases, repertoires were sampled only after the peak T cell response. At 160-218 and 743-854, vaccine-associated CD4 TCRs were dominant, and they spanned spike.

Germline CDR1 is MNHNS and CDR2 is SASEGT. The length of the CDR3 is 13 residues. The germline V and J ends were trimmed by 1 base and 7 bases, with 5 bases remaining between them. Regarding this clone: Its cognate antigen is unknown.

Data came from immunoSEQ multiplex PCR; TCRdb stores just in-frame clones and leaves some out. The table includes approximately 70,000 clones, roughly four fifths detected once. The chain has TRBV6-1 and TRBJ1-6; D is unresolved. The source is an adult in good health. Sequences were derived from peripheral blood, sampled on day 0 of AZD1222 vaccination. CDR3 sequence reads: CASSEDRNSPLHF. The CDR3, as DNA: TGTGCCAGCAGTGAAGATAGAAATTCACCCCTCCACTTT.